This TCR beta chain was observed in a study of blood T cell repertoires in COVID-19. Study-level background: Sites across the United States, Italy and Spain contributed samples from acute and convalescent COVID-19.

V gave up 3 bases and J gave up 3 bases, with 18 bases separating them. Germline CDR1 reads SGHVS; CDR2 reads FQNEAQ. This CDR3 is 16 amino acids long. TCRdb keeps only in-frame clones here, not all; method: immunoSEQ multiplex PCR. The sample lists some 110,000 clones; approximately 89% were seen once. Sequencing was carried out using peripheral blood. This sequence originates from a woman at least 80 years old with COVID-19, enrolled during active disease. This chain uses TRBV7-8 with TRBJ2-7, with D perhaps matching TRBD1 (6 bases). CDR3 sequence reads: CASSLGPSGHRYEQYF. The CDR3 DNA reads TGTGCCAGCAGCTTGGGCCCCTCGGGACATCGCTACGAGCAGTACTTC.